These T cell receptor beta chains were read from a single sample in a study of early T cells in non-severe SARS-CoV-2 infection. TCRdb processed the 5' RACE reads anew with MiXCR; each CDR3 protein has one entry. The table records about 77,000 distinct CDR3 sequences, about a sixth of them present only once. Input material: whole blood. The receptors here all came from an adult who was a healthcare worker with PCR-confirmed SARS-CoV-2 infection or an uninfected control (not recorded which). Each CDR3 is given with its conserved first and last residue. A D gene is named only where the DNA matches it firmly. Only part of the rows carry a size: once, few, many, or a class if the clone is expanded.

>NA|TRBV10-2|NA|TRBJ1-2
TGCGCCAACAGTGAGTCGGGCATTTTGAGCTACACCTTC
CANSESGILSYTF
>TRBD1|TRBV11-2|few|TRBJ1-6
TGTGCCAGCAGCTTACCGGGACAGGGCTCACCCCTCCACTTT
CASSLPGQGSPLHF
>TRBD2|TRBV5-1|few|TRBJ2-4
TGCGCCAGCAGGTCCGAGGGGACTAGCGGCAATCTAGCCAAAAACATTCAGTACTTC
CASRSEGTSGNLAKNIQYF
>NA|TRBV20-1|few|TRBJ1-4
TGCAGTGCTAGAGATTGGCAGGGCGGGGAAAAACTGTTTTTT
CSARDWQGGEKLFF
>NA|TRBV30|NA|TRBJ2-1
TGTGCCTGGCAGGGGCTCCCGGGCCTGGCGGAGCAGTTCTTC
CAWQGLPGLAEQFF
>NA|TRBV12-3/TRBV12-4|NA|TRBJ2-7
TGTGCCAGCAGTTTGGACCCCCCCTCTTATTACGAGCAGTACTTC
CASSLDPPSYYEQYF
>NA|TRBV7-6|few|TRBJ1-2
TGTGCCAGCAGCTTTATACAGGGCGGTCATGGCTACACCTTC
CASSFIQGGHGYTF
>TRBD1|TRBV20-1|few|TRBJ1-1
TGCAGTGCTAAAAAAGGGGGCTTGTCTGAAGCTTTCTTT
CSAKKGGLSEAFF
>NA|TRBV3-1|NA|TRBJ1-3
TGTGTCAGCAGTCCTAGTAAGGGCTCTGGAAACACCATATATTTT
CVSSPSKGSGNTIYF
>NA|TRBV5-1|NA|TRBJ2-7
TGCGCCAGCAGCTTGGCCAACGGGCCTTACGAGCAGTACTTC
CASSLANGPYEQYF